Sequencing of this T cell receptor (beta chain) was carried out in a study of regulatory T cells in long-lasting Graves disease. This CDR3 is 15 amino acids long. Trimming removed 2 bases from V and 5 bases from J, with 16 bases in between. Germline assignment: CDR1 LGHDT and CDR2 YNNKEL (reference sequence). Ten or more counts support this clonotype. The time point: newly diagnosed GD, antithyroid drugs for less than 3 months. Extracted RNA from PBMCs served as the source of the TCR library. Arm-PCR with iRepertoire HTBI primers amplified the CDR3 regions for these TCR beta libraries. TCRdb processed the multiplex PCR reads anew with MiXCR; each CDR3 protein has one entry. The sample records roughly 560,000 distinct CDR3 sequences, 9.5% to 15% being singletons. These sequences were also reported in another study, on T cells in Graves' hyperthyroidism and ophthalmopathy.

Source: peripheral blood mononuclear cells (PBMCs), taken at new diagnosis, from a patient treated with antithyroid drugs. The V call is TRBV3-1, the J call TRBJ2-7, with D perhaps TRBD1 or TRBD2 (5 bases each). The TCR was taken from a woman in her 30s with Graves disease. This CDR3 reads CASSQMGRGANEQYF. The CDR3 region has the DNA TGTGCCAGCAGCCAAATGGGACGAGGGGCCAACGAGCAGTACTTC.